The clone carrying this TCR beta chain has a single count. These data originate in a study of Ad26.COV2.S vaccination and SARS-CoV-2 variants. Study background: Donor joined the COV1001 Ad26.COV2.S trial arm.

The data were produced by immunoSEQ multiplex PCR, yet TCRdb's version contains in-frame clones alone and is incomplete. Among about 410,000 clones listed, about nine tenths were seen once. CDR3 length equals 12 residues. Germline CDR1 reads LGHDT; CDR2 reads YNNKEL (reference sequence). Trimming removed 0 bases at V and 7 bases at J, with 6 bases between. The treatment: around 19 received Ad26.COV2.S at low or high dose, single or two shots; about 5 received placebo; per-sample allocation not given. Sampling occurred on day 63 after the first vaccine or placebo injection. Whoever gave the sample was an adult aged 18-55 years in Boston. The study used a vaccine consisting of an Ad26 vector that expressed Wuhan-strain SARS-CoV-2 spike.

The input for sequencing was peripheral blood, taken in a trial of Ad26.COV2.S vaccine versus placebo. The chain links TRBV3-1 (or the pseudogene TRBV3-2) to TRBJ1-2; D is unclear. The source of this sequence is a person aged 18 to 65 who received the Ad26.COV2.S COVID-19 vaccine or a placebo. CDR3: CASSQERVGYTF. The CDR3 DNA reads TGTGCCAGCAGCCAAGAGAGGGTTGGCTACACCTTC.